The T cell receptor (beta chain) described here comes from a study of CD8 T cells in ankylosing spondylitis. The study's findings and limits: It was reported that disease-linked clones were significantly enriched in matched ankylosing spondylitis synovial fluid. Seemingly distinctive of ankylosing spondylitis blood was a TCR beta motif formed by eight highly homologous variants.

One entry per CDR3 protein, called by TCRdb with MiXCR from the 5' RACE reads. The sample holds under 950,000 distinct CDR3 sequences, 15% to 20% seen once. Remarks on this clonotype: Its antigen remains unknown.

This sequence was found in a male donor with ankylosing spondylitis. The sample taken for sequencing was blood, either unsorted or a sorted T cell fraction (not recorded which).

CDR3 residues: CASRGAGGNTGELFF. CDR3 DNA sequence: TGCGCCAGCAGGGGCGCAGGGGGCAACACCGGGGAGCTGTTTTTT. The chain employs TRBV5-1 and TRBJ2-2; 8 positions match TRBD1. The CDR3 is 15 residues long. Germline assignment: CDR1 SGHRS and CDR2 YFSETQ. Germline trimming cut 5 bases from V and 2 bases from J; bases unmatched to any gene: 5.